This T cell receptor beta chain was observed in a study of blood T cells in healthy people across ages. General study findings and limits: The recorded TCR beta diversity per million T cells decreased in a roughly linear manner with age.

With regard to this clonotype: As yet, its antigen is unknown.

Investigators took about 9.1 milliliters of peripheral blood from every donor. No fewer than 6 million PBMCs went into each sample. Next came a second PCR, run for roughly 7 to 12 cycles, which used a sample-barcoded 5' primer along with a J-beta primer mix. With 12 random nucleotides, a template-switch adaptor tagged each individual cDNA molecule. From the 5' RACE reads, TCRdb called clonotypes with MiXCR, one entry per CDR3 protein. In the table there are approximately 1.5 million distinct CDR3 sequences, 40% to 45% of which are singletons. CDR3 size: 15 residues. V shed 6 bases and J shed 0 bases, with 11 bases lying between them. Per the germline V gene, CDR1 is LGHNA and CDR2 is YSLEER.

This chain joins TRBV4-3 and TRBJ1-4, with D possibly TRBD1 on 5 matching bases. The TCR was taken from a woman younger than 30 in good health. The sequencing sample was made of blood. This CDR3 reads CASRVGDATNEKLFF. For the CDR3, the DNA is TGCGCCAGCAGAGTTGGGGACGCAACTAATGAAAAACTGTTTTTT.